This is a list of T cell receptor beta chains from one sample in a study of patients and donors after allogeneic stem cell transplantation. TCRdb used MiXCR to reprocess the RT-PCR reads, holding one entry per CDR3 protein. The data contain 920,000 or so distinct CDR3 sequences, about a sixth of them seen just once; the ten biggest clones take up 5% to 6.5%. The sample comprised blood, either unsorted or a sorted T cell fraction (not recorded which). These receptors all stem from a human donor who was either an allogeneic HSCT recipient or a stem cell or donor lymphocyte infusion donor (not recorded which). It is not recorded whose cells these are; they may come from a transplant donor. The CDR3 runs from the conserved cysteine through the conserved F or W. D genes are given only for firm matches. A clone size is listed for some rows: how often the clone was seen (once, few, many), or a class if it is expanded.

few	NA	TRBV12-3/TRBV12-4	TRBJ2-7	CASSETSFYEQYF	TGTGCCAGCAGTGAAACTAGCTTCTACGAGCAGTACTTC
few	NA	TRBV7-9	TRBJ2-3	CASVIPGVSTDTQYF	TGTGCCAGCGTCATACCGGGGGTTAGCACAGATACGCAGTATTTT
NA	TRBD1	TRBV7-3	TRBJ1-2	CASSPQGVRTNYGYTF	TGTGCCAGCAGCCCCCAGGGGGTAAGAACTAACTATGGCTACACCTTC
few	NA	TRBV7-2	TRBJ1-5	CASSLGALGQPQHF	TGTGCCAGCAGCTTAGGAGCTTTGGGCCAGCCCCAGCATTTT
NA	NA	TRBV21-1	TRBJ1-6	CASSKEGREHSPLHF	TGTGCCAGCAGCAAAGAGGGCAGGGAGCATTCACCCCTCCACTTT
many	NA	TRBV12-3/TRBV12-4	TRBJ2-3	CASTEAGRGTDTQYF	TGTGCCAGCACCGAAGCGGGTAGGGGCACAGATACGCAGTATTTT
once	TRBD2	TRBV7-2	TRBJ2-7	CASSLAGSGRVNEQYF	TGTGCCAGCAGTTTAGCGGGTTCGGGCAGGGTAAACGAGCAGTACTTC
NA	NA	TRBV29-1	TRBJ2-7	CSVLGRGPEQYF	TGCAGCGTTCTTGGGAGGGGGCCCGAGCAGTACTTC
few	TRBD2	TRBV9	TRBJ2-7	CASSMTSGSYEQYF	TGTGCCAGCAGCATGACTAGCGGGAGCTACGAGCAGTACTTC
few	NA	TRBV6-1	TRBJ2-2	CASSPAARVYTGELFF	TGTGCCAGCAGTCCGGCCGCCCGTGTGTACACCGGGGAGCTGTTTTTT
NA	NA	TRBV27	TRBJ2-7	CACSSGVPYEQYF	TGTGCCTGCAGTTCCGGGGTACCCTACGAGCAGTACTTC